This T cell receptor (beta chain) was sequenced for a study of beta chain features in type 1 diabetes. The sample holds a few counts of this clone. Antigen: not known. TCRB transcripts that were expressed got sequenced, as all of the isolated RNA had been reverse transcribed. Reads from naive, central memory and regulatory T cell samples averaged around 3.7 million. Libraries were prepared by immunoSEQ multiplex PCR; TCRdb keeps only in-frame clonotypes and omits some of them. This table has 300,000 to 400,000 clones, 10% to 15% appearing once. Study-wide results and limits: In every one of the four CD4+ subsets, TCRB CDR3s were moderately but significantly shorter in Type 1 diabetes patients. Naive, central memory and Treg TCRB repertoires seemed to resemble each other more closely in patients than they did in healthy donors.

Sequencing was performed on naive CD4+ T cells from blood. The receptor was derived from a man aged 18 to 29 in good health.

CDR3 sequence reads: CAWSVRQGNSPLHF. DNA of the CDR3: TGTGCCTGGAGTGTGAGACAGGGTAATTCACCCCTCCACTTT. This chain uses TRBV30 with TRBJ1-6, with 7 bases that match TRBD1. The CDR3 runs to 14 residues. V was clipped by 0 bases and J by 6 bases; unmatched bases: 2. CDR1 and CDR2 from the germline V gene are GTSNPN and SVGIG (reference sequence).